Below, 9 T cell receptor beta chains from the same sample are listed, as sequenced in a study of cytomegalovirus exposure and HLA in healthy donors (dated 2017 in TCRdb). Library creation used the immunoSEQ multiplex PCR assay. For the multiplex PCR, a mixture combining 60 forward primers for TCR Vbeta segments and 13 reverse primers for TCR Jbeta segments was used. TCRdb limited this immuneACCESS table to in-frame rearrangements with V and J called. A share of clones is missing; checked studies link under half to unresolved V genes, and the rest is unexplained. The sample includes just over 200,000 clones, with roughly 70% observed a single time. Of the sample, around 3% is held by the ten largest clones. Material for sequencing was PBMCs. These receptors were obtained from a man aged 35-49 years in good health and CMV-seropositive.

The V gene is TRBV30, the J gene TRBJ2-3; 8 nucleotides agree with TRBD2. V was clipped by 8 bases and J by 3 bases; unmatched bases: 1. Germline lookup yields CDR1 GTSNPN and CDR2 SVGIG (reference sequence). The CDR3 has 11 amino acids. CDR3 bases: TGTGCCAGCGGGGGAACAGATACGCAGTATTTT. It yields the protein CASGGTDTQYF.

The chain recombines TRBV10-2 with TRBJ2-3; 7 nucleotides align to TRBD2. The CDR3 totals 11 residues. Trimming cost V 6 bases and J 9 bases; bases outside gene matches: 3. Germline lookup yields CDR1 WSHSY and CDR2 SAAADI. The CDR3 DNA reads TGCGCCAGCAGCACTAGCGAGACGCAGTATTTT. Encoded protein: CASSTSETQYF.

This clone was detected only once. V is TRBV6-5 and J is TRBJ2-1; 8 nucleotides match TRBD2. The J segment lost 8 bases and the V segment lost 0 bases, leaving 9 bases of the junction unmatched. The CDR3 sequence is 16 residues long. Germline V gives CDR1 MNHEY, CDR2 SVGAGI. The CDR3 coding sequence is TGTGCCAGCAGTTACTCCCCCGGGACTAGAGTCTATGAGCAGTTCTTC. Translation: CASSYSPGTRVYEQFF.

The chain uses TRBV5-4 and TRBJ2-2; TRBD2 agrees at 11 bases. With V trimmed by 4 bases and J by 4 bases, 6 bases remained unmatched. Looked up from germline, CDR1 is SGHNT and CDR2 is YYREEE (reference sequence). The CDR3 contains 16 residues. In DNA form, the CDR3 reads TGTGCCAGCAGCCGCGGACTAGCGGGTAGCACCGGGGAGCTGTTTTTT. It translates to CASSRGLAGSTGELFF.

The J gene is TRBJ1-5, the V gene TRBV4-1; 9 bases are a match to TRBD1. The CDR3 is made up of 15 amino acids. CDR1 and CDR2 (germline): MGHRA, YSYEKL. The junction had 2 bases not matched to a gene; V was cut back by 4 bases and J by 1 base. For the CDR3, the DNA is TGCGCCAGCAGCCCGGACAGGGGCAGCAATCAGCCCCAGCATTTT. Its protein is CASSPDRGSNQPQHF.

The CDR3: CASSRTGGYNSPLHF. DNA for the CDR3: TGTGCCAGCAGTCGGACAGGGGGCTATAATTCACCCCTCCACTTT. The chain recombines TRBV28 with TRBJ1-6; TRBD1 aligns across 10 bases. The ends lost 5 bases at V and 3 bases at J; junction bases unmatched: 1. The germline gives CDR1 MDHEN, CDR2 SYDVKM. The CDR3 contains 15 residues.

The chain uses TRBV27 and TRBJ1-4, with 8 bases identical to TRBD1. CDR1 is MNHEY, CDR2 SMNVEV, per germline (reference sequence). Trimming took 3 bases from V and 0 from J; bases not matched to a gene: 0. CDR3 length equals 15 residues. CDR3 DNA sequence: TGTGCCAGCAGTTTGACAGGGGCAACTAATGAAAAACTGTTTTTT. Residues: CASSLTGATNEKLFF.

The rearrangement joins TRBV19 to TRBJ2-5; D may be TRBD1 (5 bases). The CDR3 is 15 amino acids. Per germline, CDR1 LNHDA and CDR2 SQIVND (reference sequence). V dropped 5 bases and J dropped 1 base, with 14 bases sitting between them. CDR3 in DNA: TGTGCCAGTAGTTTGATTCCAGGGATCCAAGAGACCCAGTACTTC. Translating it yields CASSLIPGIQETQYF.

About this clone: At one end, the junction sequence differs from germline, possibly due to a read error. The V gene is TRBV7-9, the J gene TRBJ1-4; 9 positions match TRBD1. CDR3 length equals 15 residues. The V gene's germline CDR1 is SEHNR and CDR2 FQNEAQ (reference sequence). Here the CDR3 reads CSSRSPGTGLEKLFF. The DNA of the CDR3 is TGTTCCAGCAGGTCTCCAGGGACAGGGCTGGAAAAACTGTTTTTT.